A selection of T cell receptor beta chains follows, all from one sample in a study of cytomegalovirus exposure and HLA in healthy donors. Measured with immunoSEQ multiplex PCR; TCRdb has only the in-frame clones, and not every one. This sample has about 110,000 clones, with about 85% found just once. The sequencing sample was made of PBMCs. These receptors came from a woman aged 18-30 years in good health and CMV-seronegative. The CDR3 runs from the conserved cysteine through the conserved F or W. The D gene is left open where the match is weak. Clone size appears in some rows only: once, few, many, or a class for an expanded clone.

v_gene,abundance,j_gene,d_gene,CDR3nt,CDR3aa
TRBV5-1,.,TRBJ2-2,.,TGCGCCAGCACCTGGGGGGGGCCGGAGGTCGGGGAGCTGTTTTTT,CASTWGGPEVGELFF
TRBV29-1,.,TRBJ2-2,.,TGCAGCGTTGGACAAAGAAACACCGGGGAGCTGTTTTTT,CSVGQRNTGELFF
TRBV7-6,.,TRBJ2-1,TRBD2,TGTGCCAGCAGCCGCGGGGGGGATTACAATGAGCAGTTCTTC,CASSRGGDYNEQFF
TRBV6-1,.,TRBJ1-3,.,TGTGCCAGCACAGACACCCACTCTGGAAACACCATATATTTT,CASTDTHSGNTIYF
TRBV30,.,TRBJ2-1,TRBD2,TGTGCCTGGATCCGGGGGGCCTACAATGAGCAGTTCTTC,CAWIRGAYNEQFF
TRBV28,.,TRBJ2-3,TRBD2,TGTGCCAGCAGGTCTCCTCTAGCGGGGGGCACAGATACGCAGTATTTT,CASRSPLAGGTDTQYF
TRBV4-1,.,TRBJ1-4,.,TGCGCCAGCAACCGGGAGGTAGTGGGGAAGGATGAAAAACTGTTTTTT,CASNREVVGKDEKLFF
TRBV27,.,TRBJ1-1,.,TGTGCCAGCAGTTTGTCCCCCCTCGGTAACACTGAAGCTTTCTTT,CASSLSPLGNTEAFF
TRBV9,once,TRBJ2-1,.,TGTGCCAGCAGCGTAGATTCCGGTCTCGATAGCTCCTACAATGAGCAGTTCTTC,CASSVDSGLDSSYNEQFF
TRBV4-2,few,TRBJ2-5,.,TGTGCCAGCAGCCAGACGGCGGGTCTCAAAGGTGGGGAGACCCAGTACTTC,CASSQTAGLKGGETQYF
TRBV7-9,.,TRBJ2-5,.,TGTGCCAGCAGCGAGGGACTGCAAGAGACCCAGTACTTC,CASSEGLQETQYF
TRBV7-9,.,TRBJ1-1,.,TGTGCCAGCCAAGGGGGGGTAACCCCGAACACTGAAGCTTTCTTT,CASQGGVTPNTEAFF
TRBV29-1,.,TRBJ2-1,TRBD2,TGCAGCGGATTAGCGGGGGCATTTTACAATGAGCAGTTCTTC,CSGLAGAFYNEQFF
TRBV5-4,once,TRBJ2-1,TRBD1,TGTGCCAGCAGCCGTCAGGGGGTCTCCTACAATGAGCAGTTCTTC,CASSRQGVSYNEQFF
TRBV7-2,.,TRBJ2-7,TRBD2,TGTGCCAGCAGCTTAGGACTAGCGGGGGACGAGCAGTACTTC,CASSLGLAGDEQYF
TRBV6-1,once,TRBJ1-4,.,TGTGCCAGCAGCCAGGGATTCGAAAAACTGTTTTTT,CASSQGFEKLFF
TRBV30,.,TRBJ1-3,TRBD1,TGTGCCTGGTACACCGGATTGGGACAGGGGCCTCAGAGCTCTGGAAACACCATATATTTT,CAWYTGLGQGPQSSGNTIYF
TRBV13,few,TRBJ1-1,.,TGTGCCAGCAGCTTGGAGGGGTTAGAGAACACTGAAGCTTTCTTT,CASSLEGLENTEAFF
TRBV7-2,.,TRBJ1-1,.,TGTGCCAGCAGCTTAGTCAGACGGGGGGGGAACACTGAAGCTTTCTTT,CASSLVRRGGNTEAFF
TRBV10-3,.,TRBJ2-1,.,TGTGCCATCAGTGAAGCAGGGGTCGACGACAATGAGCAGTTCTTC,CAISEAGVDDNEQFF
TRBV7-9,.,TRBJ2-1,.,TGTGCCAGCAGCTTAGCTCTGGCTTCCTACAATGAGCAGTTCTTC,CASSLALASYNEQFF
TRBV13,once,TRBJ2-7,TRBD1,TGTGCCAGCAGCTCACAAACAGGGGTTTCCTACGAGCAGTACTTC,CASSSQTGVSYEQYF